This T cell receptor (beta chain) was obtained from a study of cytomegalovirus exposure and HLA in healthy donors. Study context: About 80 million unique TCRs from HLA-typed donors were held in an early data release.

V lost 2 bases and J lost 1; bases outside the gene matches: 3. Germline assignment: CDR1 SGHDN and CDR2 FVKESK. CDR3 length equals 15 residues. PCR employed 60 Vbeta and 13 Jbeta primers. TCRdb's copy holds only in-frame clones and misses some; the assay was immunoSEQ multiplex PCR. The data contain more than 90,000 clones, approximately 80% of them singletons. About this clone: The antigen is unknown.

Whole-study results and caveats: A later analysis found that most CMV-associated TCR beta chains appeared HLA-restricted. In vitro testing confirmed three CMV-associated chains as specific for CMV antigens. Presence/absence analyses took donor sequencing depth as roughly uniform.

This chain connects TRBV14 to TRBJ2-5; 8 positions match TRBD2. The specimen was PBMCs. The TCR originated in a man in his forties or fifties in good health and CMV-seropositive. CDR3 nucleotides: TGTGCCAGCAGCCAAAGACTAGCGACCCAAGAGACCCAGTACTTC. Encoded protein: CASSQRLATQETQYF.